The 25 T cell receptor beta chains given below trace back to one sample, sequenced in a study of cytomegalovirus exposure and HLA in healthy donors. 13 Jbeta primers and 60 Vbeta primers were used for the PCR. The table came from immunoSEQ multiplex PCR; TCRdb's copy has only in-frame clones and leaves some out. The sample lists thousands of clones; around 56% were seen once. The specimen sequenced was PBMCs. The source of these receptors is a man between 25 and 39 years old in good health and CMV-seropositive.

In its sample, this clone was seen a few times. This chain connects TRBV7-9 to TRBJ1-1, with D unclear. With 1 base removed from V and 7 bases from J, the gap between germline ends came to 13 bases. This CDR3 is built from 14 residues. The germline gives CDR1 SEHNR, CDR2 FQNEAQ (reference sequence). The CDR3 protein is CASSLDGMRLEAFF. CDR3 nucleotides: TGTGCCAGCAGCTTAGACGGTATGAGACTTGAAGCTTTCTTT.

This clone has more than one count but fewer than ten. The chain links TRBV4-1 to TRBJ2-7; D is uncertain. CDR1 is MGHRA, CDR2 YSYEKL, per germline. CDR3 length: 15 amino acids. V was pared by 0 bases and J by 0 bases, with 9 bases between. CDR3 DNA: TGCGCCAGCAGCCAAGATGGCGGTAGCTCCTACGAGCAGTACTTC. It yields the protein CASSQDGGSSYEQYF.

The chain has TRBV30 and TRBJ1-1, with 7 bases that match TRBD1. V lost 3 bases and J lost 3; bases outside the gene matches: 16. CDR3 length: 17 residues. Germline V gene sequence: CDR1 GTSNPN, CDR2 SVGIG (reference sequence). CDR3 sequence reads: CAWSTDRVRSRDTEAFF. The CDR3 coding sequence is TGTGCCTGGAGCACCGACAGGGTGCGATCGAGGGACACTGAAGCTTTCTTT.

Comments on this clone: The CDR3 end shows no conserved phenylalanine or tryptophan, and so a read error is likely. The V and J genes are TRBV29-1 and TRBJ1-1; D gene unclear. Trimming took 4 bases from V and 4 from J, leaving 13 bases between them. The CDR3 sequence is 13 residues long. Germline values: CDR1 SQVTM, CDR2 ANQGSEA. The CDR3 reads CSVGWRATTEAFV. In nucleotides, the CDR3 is TGCAGCGTTGGATGGAGGGCCACCACTGAAGCTTTCGTT.

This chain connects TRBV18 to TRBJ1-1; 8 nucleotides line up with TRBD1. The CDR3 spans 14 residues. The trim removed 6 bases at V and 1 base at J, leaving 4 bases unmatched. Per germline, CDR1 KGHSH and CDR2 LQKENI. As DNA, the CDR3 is TGTGCCAGCTCGACAGGGGCAGGGAACACTGAAGCTTTCTTT. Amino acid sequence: CASSTGAGNTEAFF.

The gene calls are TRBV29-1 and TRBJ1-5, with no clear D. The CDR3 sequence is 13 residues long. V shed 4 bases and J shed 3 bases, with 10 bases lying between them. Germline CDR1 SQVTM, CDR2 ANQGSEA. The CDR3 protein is CSVVGDLNQPQHF. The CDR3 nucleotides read TGCAGCGTTGTAGGAGACCTCAATCAGCCCCAGCATTTT.

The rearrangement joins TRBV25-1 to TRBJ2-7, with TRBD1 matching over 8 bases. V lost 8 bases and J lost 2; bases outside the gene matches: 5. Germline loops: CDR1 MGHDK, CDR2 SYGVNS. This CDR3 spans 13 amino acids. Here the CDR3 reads CASAGTGTYEQYF. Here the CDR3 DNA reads TGTGCCAGCGCCGGGACAGGAACCTACGAGCAGTACTTC.

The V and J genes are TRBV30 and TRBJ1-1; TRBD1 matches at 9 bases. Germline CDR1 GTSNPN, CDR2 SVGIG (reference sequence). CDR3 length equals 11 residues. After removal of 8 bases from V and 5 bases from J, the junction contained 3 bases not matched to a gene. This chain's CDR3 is CAGDRVTEAFF. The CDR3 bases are TGTGCCGGGGACAGGGTAACTGAAGCTTTCTTT. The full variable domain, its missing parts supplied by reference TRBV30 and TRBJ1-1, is SQTIHQWPATLVQPVGSPLSLECTVEGTSNPNLYWYRQAAGRGLQLLFYSVGIGQISSEVPQNLSASRPQDRQFILSSKKLLLSDSGFYLCAGDRVTEAFFGQGTRLTVV.

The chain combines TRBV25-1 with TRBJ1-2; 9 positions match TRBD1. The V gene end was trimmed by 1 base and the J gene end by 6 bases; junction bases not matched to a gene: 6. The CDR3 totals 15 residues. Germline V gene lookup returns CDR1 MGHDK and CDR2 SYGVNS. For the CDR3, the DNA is TGTGCCAGCAGTGAATTGAAACAGGGGGCAAATGGCTACACCTTC. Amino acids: CASSELKQGANGYTF.

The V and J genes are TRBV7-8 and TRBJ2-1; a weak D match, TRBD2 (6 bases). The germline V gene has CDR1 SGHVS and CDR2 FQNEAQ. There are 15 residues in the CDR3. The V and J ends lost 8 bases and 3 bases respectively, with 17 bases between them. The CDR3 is CASAWAGGVYNEQFF. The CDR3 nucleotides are TGTGCCAGCGCTTGGGCAGGAGGGGTCTACAATGAGCAGTTCTTC.

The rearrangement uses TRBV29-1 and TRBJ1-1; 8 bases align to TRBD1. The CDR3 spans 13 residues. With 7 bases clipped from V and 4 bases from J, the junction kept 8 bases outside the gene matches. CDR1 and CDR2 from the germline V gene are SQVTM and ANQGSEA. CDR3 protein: CSALDRDGTEAFF. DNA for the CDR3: TGCAGCGCCTTGGACAGGGATGGCACTGAAGCTTTCTTT.

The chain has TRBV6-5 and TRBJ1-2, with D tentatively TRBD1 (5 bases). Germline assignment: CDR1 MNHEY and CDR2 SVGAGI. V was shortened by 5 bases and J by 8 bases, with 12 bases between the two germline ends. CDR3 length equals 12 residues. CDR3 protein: CASSTGRGGYTF. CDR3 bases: TGTGCCAGCAGTACTGGGAGGGGCGGCTACACCTTC.

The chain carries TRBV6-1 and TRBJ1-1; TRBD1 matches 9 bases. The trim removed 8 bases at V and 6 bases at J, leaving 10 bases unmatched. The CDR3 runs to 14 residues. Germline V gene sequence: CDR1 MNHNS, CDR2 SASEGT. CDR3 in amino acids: CASAPGQGFPEAFF. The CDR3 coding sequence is TGTGCCAGCGCTCCGGGACAGGGTTTTCCTGAAGCTTTCTTT.

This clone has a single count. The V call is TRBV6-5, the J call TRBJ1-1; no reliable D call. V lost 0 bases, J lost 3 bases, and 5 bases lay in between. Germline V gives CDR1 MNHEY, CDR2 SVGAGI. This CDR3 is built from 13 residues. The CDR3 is CASSYSRDTEAFF. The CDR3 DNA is TGTGCCAGCAGTTACTCGCGAGACACTGAAGCTTTCTTT.

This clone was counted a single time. The CDR3: CASSIQGSNQPQHF. CDR3 sequence (DNA): TGTGCCAGCAGTATCCAGGGTAGCAATCAGCCCCAGCATTTT. The chain carries TRBV6-1 and TRBJ1-5, with D maybe TRBD1 (5 bases). The ends were cut back, 5 bases at V and 0 bases at J, with 8 bases in the middle. Per the germline V gene, CDR1 is MNHNS and CDR2 is SASEGT. The CDR3 runs to 14 residues.

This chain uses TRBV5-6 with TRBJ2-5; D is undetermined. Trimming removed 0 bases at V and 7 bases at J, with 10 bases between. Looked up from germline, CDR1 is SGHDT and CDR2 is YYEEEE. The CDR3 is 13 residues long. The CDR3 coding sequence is TGTGCCAGCAGCTTGGCCGACGCAGGGACCCAGTACTTC. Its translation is CASSLADAGTQYF.

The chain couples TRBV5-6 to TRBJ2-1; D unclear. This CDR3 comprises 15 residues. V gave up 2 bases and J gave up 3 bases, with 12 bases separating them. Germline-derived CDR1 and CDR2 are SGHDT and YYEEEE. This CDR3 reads CASSFGLSGYNEQFF. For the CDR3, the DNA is TGTGCCAGCAGCTTTGGTTTATCGGGCTACAATGAGCAGTTCTTC.

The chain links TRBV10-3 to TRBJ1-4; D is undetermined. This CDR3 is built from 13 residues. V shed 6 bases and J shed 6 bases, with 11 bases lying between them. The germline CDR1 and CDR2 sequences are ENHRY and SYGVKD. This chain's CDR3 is CAIRPGGDEKLFF. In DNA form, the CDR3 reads TGTGCCATCAGGCCTGGTGGAGATGAAAAACTGTTTTTT.

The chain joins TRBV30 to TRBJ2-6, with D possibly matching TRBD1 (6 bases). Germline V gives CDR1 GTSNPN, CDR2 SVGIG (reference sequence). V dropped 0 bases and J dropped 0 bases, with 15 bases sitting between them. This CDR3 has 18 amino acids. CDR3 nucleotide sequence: TGTGCCTGGAGTGTACGGGACATTCGACTCTCTGGGGCCAACGTCCTGACTTTC. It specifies CAWSVRDIRLSGANVLTF. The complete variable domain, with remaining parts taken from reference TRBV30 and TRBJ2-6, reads SQTIHQWPATLVQPVGSPLSLECTVEGTSNPNLYWYRQAAGRGLQLLFYSVGIGQISSEVPQNLSASRPQDRQFILSSKKLLLSDSGFYLCAWSVRDIRLSGANVLTFGAGSRLTVL.

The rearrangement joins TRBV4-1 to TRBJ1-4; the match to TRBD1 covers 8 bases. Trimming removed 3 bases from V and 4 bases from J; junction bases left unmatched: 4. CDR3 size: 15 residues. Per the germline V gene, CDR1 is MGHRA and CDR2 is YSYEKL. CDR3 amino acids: CASSHYDRGNEKLFF. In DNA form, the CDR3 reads TGCGCCAGCAGCCATTACGACAGGGGTAATGAAAAACTGTTTTTT.

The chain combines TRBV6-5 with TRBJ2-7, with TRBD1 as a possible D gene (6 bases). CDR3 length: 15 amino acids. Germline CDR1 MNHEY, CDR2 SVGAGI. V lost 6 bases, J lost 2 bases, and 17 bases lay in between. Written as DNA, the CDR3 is TGTGCCAGCAGAGTAAACTCGGGACAACCCTACGAGCAGTACTTC. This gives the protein CASRVNSGQPYEQYF.

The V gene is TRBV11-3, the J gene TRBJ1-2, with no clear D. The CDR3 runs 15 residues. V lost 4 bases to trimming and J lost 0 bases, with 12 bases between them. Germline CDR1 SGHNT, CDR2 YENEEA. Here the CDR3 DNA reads TGTGCCAGCAGCTGGTCTGGGCTACCTAACTATGGCTACACCTTC. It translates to CASSWSGLPNYGYTF.

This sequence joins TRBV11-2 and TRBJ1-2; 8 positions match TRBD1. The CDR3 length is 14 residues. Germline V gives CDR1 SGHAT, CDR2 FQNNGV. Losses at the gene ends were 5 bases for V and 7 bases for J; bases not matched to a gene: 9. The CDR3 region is CASSLSQGAGGYTF. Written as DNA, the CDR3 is TGTGCCAGCAGCCTAAGTCAGGGGGCAGGTGGCTACACCTTC.

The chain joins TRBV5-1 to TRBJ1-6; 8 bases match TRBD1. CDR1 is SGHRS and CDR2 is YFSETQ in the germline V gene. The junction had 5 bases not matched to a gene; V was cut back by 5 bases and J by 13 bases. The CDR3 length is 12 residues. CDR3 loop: CASRLDRDPLHF. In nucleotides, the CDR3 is TGCGCCAGCAGGCTGGACAGGGACCCCCTCCACTTT.

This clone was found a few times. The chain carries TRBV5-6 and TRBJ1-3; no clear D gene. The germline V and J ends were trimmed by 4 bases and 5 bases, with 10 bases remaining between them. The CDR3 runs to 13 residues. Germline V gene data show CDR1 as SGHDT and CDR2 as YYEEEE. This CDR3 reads CASSPGERNTIYF. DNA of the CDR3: TGTGCCAGCAGCCCTGGTGAGAGAAACACCATATATTTT.